This TCR beta chain stems from a study of Ad26.COV2.S vaccination and SARS-CoV-2 variants. Turning to the study itself: Participants got Ad26.COV2.S intramuscularly, once or twice 56 days apart.

Profiled with immunoSEQ multiplex PCR; TCRdb holds only in-frame clones, not every one. The sample records fewer than 400,000 clones, around nine tenths being singletons. Treatment noted: some 19 received Ad26.COV2.S at low or high dose, single or two shots; a few received placebo; per-sample allocation not given. Samples were taken on day 63 after the first vaccine or placebo injection. Built on an Ad26 vector, the vaccine expressed Wuhan-strain SARS-CoV-2 spike. The germline V gene encodes CDR1 MNHEY and CDR2 SVGEGT. The CDR3 runs 14 residues. With 5 bases removed from V and 11 bases from J, the gap between germline ends came to 21 bases.

V and J are TRBV6-2 or TRBV6-3 and TRBJ1-1, with D perhaps matching TRBD1 (5 bases). The TCR originated in a person aged 18 to 65 who received the Ad26.COV2.S COVID-19 vaccine or a placebo. The specimen was peripheral blood, collected in a trial of Ad26.COV2.S vaccine versus placebo. CDR3 residues: CASSQTTWGGEAFF. The CDR3, as DNA: TGTGCCAGCAGTCAGACGACTTGGGGAGGGGAGGCTTTCTTT.